The present TCR beta chain was sequenced within a study of CD8 T cells in Susac syndrome. An input of roughly 0.5 to 1 ug of RNA was subjected to reverse transcription using random hexamers. An immunoSEQ multiplex PCR generated amplified TCR beta CDR3 products spanning 54 Vbeta and 13 Jbeta. One entry per CDR3 protein results from TCRdb running MiXCR on the immunoSEQ multiplex PCR reads. The data show some 99,000 distinct CDR3 sequences, 90% to 95% seen once. The sample taken for sequencing was CD4+ T cells from PBMCs. This receptor was identified in a human donor with Susac syndrome.

CDR3 protein: CASSRRQGAGETQYF. The CDR3 nucleotides are TGCGCCAGCAGCCGCCGACAGGGGGCCGGAGAGACCCAGTACTTC. The chain joins TRBV4-1 to TRBJ2-5; 10 bases match TRBD1. Germline CDR1 MGHRA, CDR2 YSYEKL. The CDR3 has 15 amino acids. V dropped 4 bases and J dropped 4; count of bases not matched to a gene: 6.